This TCR beta chain is drawn from a study of blood T cell repertoires in COVID-19. The data were produced by immunoSEQ multiplex PCR, yet TCRdb's version contains in-frame clones alone and is incomplete. The table has 200,000 to 250,000 clones, 75% to 90% seen once. Sequencing was performed on peripheral blood. The clonotype originates from a woman aged 70 to 79 with active or convalescent COVID-19.

This chain's CDR3 is CATSDPRGSGNTIYF. The CDR3 DNA sequence: TGTGCCACCAGTGATCCCAGGGGTTCTGGAAACACCATATATTTT. The chain carries TRBV24-1 and TRBJ1-3, with D possibly matching TRBD1 (6 bases). CDR1 KGHDR and CDR2 SFDVKD come from the germline V gene. The CDR3 sequence is 15 residues long. V was trimmed by 3 bases and J by 1 base, leaving 9 bases between them.